This entry lists 3 T cell receptor beta chains sequenced from one sample in a study of blood T cell repertoires in COVID-19. Here immunoSEQ multiplex PCR was the method, and the copy in TCRdb shows in-frame clones only, minus some. The sample carries about 280,000 clones, roughly 90% recorded once. The sample comprised PBMCs or T cells enriched from blood (not recorded which). Every receptor here comes from a middle-aged man who had been exposed to COVID-19.

V usage is TRBV5-1 and J usage is TRBJ1-6; D possibly corresponds to TRBD1 (5 bases). Deletions cut 4 bases from V and 5 bases from J, with 13 bases between. The CDR3 sequence is 15 residues long. Germline values: CDR1 SGHRS, CDR2 YFSETQ. CDR3 nucleotides: TGCGCCAGCAGCGGAACAGGCCCTAATAATTCACCCCTCCACTTT. Amino acids: CASSGTGPNNSPLHF.

The chain carries TRBV2 and TRBJ1-1, with TRBD1 matching 9 bases. J lost 4 bases, V lost 8 bases, and 2 bases had no gene match. Germline V gives CDR1 SNHLY, CDR2 FYNNEI. The CDR3 runs 12 residues. The CDR3 DNA reads TGTGCCAGCGGGACAGGGATCACTGAAGCTTTCTTT. Translating gives CASGTGITEAFF.

This clone was recorded a few times. The chain is built from TRBV7-9 and TRBJ1-1; D is unclear. The CDR3 is 12 amino acids. V was clipped by 1 base and J by 14 bases, with 14 bases between them. Germline V lookup: CDR1 SEHNR, CDR2 FQNEAQ (reference sequence). The DNA of the CDR3 is TGTGCCAGCAGCTTAGTGGAGGAGTCCTTCTTCTTT. This translates into CASSLVEESFFF.